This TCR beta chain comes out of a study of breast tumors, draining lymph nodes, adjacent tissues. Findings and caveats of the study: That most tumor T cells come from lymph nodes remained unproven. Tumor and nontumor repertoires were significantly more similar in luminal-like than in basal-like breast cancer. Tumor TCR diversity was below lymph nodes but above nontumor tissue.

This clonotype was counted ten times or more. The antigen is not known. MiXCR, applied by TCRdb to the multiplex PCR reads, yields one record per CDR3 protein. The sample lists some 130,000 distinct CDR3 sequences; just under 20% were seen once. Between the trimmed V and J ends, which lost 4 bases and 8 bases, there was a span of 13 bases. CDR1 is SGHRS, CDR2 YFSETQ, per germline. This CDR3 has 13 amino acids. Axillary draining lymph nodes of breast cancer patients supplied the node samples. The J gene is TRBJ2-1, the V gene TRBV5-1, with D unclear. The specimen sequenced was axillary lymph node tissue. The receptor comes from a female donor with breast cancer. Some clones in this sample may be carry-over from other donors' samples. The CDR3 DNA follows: TGCGCCAGCAGCCCCGAAGGAGCGTATGAGCAGTTCTTC. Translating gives CASSPEGAYEQFF.